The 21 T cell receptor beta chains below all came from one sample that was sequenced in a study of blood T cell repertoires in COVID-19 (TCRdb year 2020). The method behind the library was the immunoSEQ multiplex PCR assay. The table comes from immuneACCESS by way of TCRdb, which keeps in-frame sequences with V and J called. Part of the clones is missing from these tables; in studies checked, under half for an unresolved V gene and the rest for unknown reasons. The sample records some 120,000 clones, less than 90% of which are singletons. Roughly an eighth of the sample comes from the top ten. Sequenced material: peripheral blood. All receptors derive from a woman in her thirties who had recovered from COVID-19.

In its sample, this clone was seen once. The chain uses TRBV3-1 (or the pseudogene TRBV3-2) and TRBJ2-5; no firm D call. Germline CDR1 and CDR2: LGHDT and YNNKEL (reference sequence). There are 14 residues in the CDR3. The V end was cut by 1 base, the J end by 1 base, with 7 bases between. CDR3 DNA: TGTGCCAGCAGCCAAGTTGGCAGCCAAGAGACCCAGTACTTC. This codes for CASSQVGSQETQYF.

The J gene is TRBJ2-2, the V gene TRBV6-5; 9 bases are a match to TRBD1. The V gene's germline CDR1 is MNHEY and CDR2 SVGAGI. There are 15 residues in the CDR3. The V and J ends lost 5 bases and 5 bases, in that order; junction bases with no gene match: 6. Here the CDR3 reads CASSQQGAGTGELFF. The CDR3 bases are TGTGCCAGCAGTCAACAGGGGGCCGGGACCGGGGAGCTGTTTTTT.

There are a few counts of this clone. In nucleotides, the CDR3 is TGTGCCAGCAGCTGGCGGGACAGGGACTCTGGAAACACCATATATTTT. It codes for CASSWRDRDSGNTIYF. The chain links TRBV13 to TRBJ1-3; TRBD1 aligns across 9 bases. Germline trimming cut 4 bases from V and 0 bases from J; bases unmatched to any gene: 4. The CDR3 extends over 16 amino acids. Per the germline V gene, CDR1 is PRHDT and CDR2 is FYEKMQ (reference sequence).

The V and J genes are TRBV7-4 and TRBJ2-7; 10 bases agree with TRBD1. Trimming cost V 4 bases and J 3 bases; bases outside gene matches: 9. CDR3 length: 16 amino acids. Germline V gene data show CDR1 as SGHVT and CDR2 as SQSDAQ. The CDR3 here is CASSSPAGTGDYEQYF. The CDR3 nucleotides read TGTGCCAGCAGCTCACCGGCCGGGACAGGGGACTACGAGCAGTACTTC.

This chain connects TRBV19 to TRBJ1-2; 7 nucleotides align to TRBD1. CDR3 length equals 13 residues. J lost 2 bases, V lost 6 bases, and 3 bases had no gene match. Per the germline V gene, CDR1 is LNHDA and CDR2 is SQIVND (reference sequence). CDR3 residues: CASSPTGNYGYTF. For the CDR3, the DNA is TGTGCCAGTAGCCCGACAGGGAACTATGGCTACACCTTC.

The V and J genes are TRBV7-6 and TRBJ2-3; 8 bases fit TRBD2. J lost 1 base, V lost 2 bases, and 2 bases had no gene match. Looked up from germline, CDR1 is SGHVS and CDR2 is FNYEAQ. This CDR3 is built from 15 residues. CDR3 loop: CASSLFSGGTDTQYF. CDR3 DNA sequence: TGTGCCAGCAGCTTATTTAGCGGGGGCACAGATACGCAGTATTTT.

The CDR3 DNA reads as TGTGCCAGCATTCGGCGGGAGGTTGGCGAGCAGTACTTC. It translates to CASIRREVGEQYF. The chain has TRBV2 and TRBJ2-7, with TRBD2 matching over 8 bases. V lost 7 bases and J lost 6; bases outside the gene matches: 8. CDR1 and CDR2 (germline): SNHLY, FYNNEI. The CDR3 has 13 residues.

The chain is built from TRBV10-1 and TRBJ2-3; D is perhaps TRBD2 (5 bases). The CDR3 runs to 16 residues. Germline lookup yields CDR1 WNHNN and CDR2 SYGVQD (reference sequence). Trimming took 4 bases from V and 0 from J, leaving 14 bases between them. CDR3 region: CASSGSSQNSTDTQYF. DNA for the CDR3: TGCGCCAGCAGTGGATCTAGCCAAAACAGCACAGATACGCAGTATTTT.

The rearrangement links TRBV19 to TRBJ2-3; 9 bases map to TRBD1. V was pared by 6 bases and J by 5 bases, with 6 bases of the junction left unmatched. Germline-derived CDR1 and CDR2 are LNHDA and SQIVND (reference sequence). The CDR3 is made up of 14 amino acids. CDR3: CASSSGQGIDTQYF. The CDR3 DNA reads TGTGCCAGTAGCTCAGGACAGGGGATAGATACGCAGTATTTT.

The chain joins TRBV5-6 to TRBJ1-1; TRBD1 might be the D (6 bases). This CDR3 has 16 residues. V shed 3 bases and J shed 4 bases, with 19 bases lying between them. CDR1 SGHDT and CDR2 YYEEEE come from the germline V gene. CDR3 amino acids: CASSSHRLTGTTEAFF. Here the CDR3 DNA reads TGTGCCAGCAGCTCCCACAGGCTTACAGGGACCACTGAAGCTTTCTTT.

The DNA of the CDR3 is TGTGCCAGCAGCCAAGGAGTACGCTCTGGGGCCAACGTCCTGACTTTC. It encodes CASSQGVRSGANVLTF. The gene calls are TRBV3-1 (or the pseudogene TRBV3-2) and TRBJ2-6, with D unresolved. There are 16 residues in the CDR3. V was shortened by 1 base and J by 0 bases, with 7 bases between the two germline ends. From germline, CDR1 is LGHDT and CDR2 YNNKEL (reference sequence).

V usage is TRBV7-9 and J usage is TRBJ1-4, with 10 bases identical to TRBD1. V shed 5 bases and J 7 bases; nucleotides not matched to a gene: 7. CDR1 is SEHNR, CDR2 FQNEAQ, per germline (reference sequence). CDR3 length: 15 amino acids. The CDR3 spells CASSITGTGVEKLFF. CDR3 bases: TGTGCCAGCAGCATTACCGGGACAGGGGTTGAAAAACTGTTTTTT.

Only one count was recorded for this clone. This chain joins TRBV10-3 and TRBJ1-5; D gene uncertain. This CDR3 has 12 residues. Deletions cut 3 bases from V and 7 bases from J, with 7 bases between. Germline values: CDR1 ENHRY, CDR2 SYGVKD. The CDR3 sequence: CAISDTLQPQHF. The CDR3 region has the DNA TGTGCCATCAGTGACACACTACAGCCCCAGCATTTT.

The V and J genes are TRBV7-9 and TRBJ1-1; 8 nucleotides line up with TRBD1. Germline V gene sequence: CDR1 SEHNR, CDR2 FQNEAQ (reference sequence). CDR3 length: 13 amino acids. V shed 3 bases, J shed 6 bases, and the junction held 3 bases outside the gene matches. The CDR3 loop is CASSLTGVAEAFF. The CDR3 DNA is TGTGCCAGCAGCTTGACAGGGGTGGCTGAAGCTTTCTTT.

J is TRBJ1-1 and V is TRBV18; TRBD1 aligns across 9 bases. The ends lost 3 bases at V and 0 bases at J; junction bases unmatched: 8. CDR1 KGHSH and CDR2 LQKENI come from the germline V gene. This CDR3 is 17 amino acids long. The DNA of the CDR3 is TGTGCCAGCTCACCGGGGACAGGGACCCTTATGAACACTGAAGCTTTCTTT. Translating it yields CASSPGTGTLMNTEAFF.

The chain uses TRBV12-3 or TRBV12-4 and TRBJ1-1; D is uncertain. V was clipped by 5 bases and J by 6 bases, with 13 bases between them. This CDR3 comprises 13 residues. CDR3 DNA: TGTGCCAGCAGTCGGACCCCGAGGGCTGAAGCTTTCTTT. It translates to CASSRTPRAEAFF.

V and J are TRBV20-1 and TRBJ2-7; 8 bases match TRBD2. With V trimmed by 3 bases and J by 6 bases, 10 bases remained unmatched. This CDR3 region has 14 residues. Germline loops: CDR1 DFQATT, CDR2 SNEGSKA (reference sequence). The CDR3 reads CSASDREGLSEQYF. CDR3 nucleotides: TGCAGTGCTAGTGATCGGGAGGGCCTAAGCGAGCAGTACTTC.

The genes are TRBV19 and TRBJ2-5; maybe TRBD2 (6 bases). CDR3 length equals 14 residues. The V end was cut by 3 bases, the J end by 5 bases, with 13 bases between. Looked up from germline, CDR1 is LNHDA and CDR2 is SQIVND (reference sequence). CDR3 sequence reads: CASSIVGGVETQYF. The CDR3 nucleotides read TGTGCCAGTAGTATTGTGGGGGGAGTGGAGACCCAGTACTTC.

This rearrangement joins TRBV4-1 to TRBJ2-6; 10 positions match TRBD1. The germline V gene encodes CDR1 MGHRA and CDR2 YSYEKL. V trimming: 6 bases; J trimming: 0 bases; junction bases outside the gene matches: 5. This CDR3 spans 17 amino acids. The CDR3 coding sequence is TGCGCCAGCAGGACAGGGGGCGCAAACTCTGGGGCCAACGTCCTGACTTTC. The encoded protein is CASRTGGANSGANVLTF.

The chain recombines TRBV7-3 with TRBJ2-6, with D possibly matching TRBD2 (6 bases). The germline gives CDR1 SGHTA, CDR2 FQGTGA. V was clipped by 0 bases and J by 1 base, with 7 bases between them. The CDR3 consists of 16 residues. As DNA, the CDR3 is TGTGCCAGCAGCTTAACGGCGGGGTCTGGGGCCAACGTCCTGACTTTC. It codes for CASSLTAGSGANVLTF.

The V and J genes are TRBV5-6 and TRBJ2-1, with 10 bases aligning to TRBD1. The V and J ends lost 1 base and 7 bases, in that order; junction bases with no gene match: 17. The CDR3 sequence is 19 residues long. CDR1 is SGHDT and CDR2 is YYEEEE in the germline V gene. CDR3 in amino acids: CASSLWGQGFKVLRNEQFF. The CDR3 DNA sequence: TGTGCCAGCAGCTTGTGGGGACAGGGGTTTAAAGTTCTTCGAAATGAGCAGTTCTTC.